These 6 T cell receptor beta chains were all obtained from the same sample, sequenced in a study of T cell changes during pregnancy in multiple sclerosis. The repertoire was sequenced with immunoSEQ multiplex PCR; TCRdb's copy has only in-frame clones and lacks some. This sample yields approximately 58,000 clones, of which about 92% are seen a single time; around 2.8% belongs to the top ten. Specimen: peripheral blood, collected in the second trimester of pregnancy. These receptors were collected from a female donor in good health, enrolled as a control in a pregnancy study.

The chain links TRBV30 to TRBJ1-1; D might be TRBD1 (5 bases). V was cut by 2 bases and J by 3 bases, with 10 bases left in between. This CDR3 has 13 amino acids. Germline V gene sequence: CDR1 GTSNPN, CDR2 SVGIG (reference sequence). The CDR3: CAWSHQGDTEAFF. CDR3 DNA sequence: TGTGCCTGGAGTCATCAAGGGGACACTGAAGCTTTCTTT.

Written as DNA, the CDR3 is TGTGCCAGCAGCTCCGGTTGGTCTGAAGCTTTCTTT. This encodes CASSSGWSEAFF. V is TRBV7-9 and J is TRBJ1-1; D remains ambiguous. Germline CDR1 is SEHNR and CDR2 is FQNEAQ (reference sequence). V lost 4 bases and J lost 6, with 9 bases in between. CDR3 length: 12 residues.

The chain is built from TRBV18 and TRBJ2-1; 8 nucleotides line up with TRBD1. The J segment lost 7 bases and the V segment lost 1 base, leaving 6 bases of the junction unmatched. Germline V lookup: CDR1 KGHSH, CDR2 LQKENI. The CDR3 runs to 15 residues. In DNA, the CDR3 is TGTGCCAGCTCACCACGGGCAACAGGGGGGAATGAGCAGTTCTTC. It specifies CASSPRATGGNEQFF.

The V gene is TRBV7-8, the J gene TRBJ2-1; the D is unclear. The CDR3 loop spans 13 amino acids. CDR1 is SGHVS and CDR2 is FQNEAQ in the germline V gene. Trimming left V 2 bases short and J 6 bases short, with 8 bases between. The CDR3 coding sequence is TGTGCCAGCAGCTTAATGGTACTCAATGAGCAGTTCTTC. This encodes CASSLMVLNEQFF. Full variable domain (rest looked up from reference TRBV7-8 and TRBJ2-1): GAGVSQSPRYKVAKRGQDVALRCDPISGHVSLFWYQQALGQGPEFLTYFQNEAQLDKSGLPSDRFFAERPEGSVSTLKIQRTQQEDSAVYLCASSLMVLNEQFFGPGTRLTVL.

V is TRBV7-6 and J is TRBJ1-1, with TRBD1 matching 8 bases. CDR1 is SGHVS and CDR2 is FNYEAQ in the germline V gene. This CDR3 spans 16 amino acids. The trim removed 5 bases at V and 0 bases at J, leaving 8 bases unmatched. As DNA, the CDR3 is TGTGCCAGCAGCCCACCCGGGACAGGAATGAACACTGAAGCTTTCTTT. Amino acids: CASSPPGTGMNTEAFF.

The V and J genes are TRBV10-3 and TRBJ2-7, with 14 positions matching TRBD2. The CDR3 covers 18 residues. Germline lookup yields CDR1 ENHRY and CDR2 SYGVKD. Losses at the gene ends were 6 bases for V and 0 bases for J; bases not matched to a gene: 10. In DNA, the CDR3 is TGTGCCATCAGCGATATGGGGACTAGCGGGAGAATCTCCTACGAGCAGTACTTC. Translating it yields CAISDMGTSGRISYEQYF.